What follows are 16 T cell receptor beta chains derived from one specimen sequenced in a study of T-cell memory formation after mild COVID-19. From the 5' RACE reads, TCRdb called clonotypes with MiXCR, one entry per CDR3 protein. In the table there are about 210,000 distinct CDR3 sequences, roughly a tenth of which are singletons. Source material: PBMCs or a T cell subset sorted from them (not recorded which). These receptors originate from a man aged 18 to 29 who had mild COVID-19 (a few samples of this study predate the infection). Cell type and time point are not known.

The rearrangement joins TRBV5-1 to TRBJ1-4, with D uncertain. With 4 bases removed from V and 3 bases from J, the gap between germline ends came to 10 bases. CDR3 length: 14 residues. Germline lookup yields CDR1 SGHRS and CDR2 YFSETQ. The CDR3: CASSQGTPNEKLFF. The DNA for the CDR3 is TGCGCCAGCAGCCAAGGTACCCCTAATGAAAAACTGTTTTTT.

This clonotype was observed a handful of times. This chain uses TRBV4-1 with TRBJ2-1, with D tentatively TRBD1 (6 bases). The germline CDR1 and CDR2 sequences are MGHRA and YSYEKL. The CDR3 length is 13 residues. The V end lost 4 bases, the J end lost 5 bases, and 9 bases lay between the germline ends. The DNA for the CDR3 is TGCGCCAGCAGCCCCTGGACAGACAATGAGCAGTTCTTC. This translates into CASSPWTDNEQFF.

The chain links TRBV6-2 or TRBV6-3 to TRBJ2-7; D is tentatively TRBD1 or TRBD2 (5 bases each). Germline V gene data show CDR1 as MNHEY and CDR2 as SVGEGT. V lost 7 bases and J 3 bases, leaving 19 bases between the germline ends. The CDR3 is 15 residues long. CDR3 nucleotides: TGTGCCAGCACCCCTTTCGGGACGCGAGACTACGAGCAGTACTTC. Protein: CASTPFGTRDYEQYF.

This clonotype was seen ten or more times. The V and J genes are TRBV14 and TRBJ2-5; 8 nucleotides agree with TRBD1. This CDR3 is 16 amino acids long. With 0 bases clipped from V and 5 bases from J, the junction kept 8 bases outside the gene matches. CDR1 and CDR2 (germline): SGHDN, FVKESK. The CDR3 region is CASSQDISGGKETQYF. CDR3 nucleotide sequence: TGTGCCAGCAGCCAAGATATCTCAGGGGGCAAGGAGACCCAGTACTTC.

This clonotype occurred a few times. J is TRBJ2-7 and V is TRBV5-1; 13 nucleotides match TRBD2. Germline V gene lookup returns CDR1 SGHRS and CDR2 YFSETQ. The CDR3 totals 15 residues. V was clipped by 3 bases and J by 6 bases; unmatched bases: 6. CDR3 nucleotide sequence: TGCGCCAGCAGCTGGGGGACTAGCGGGGCCAGCGAGCAGTACTTC. This sequence encodes CASSWGTSGASEQYF.

This clonotype was counted only a few times. This sequence joins TRBV9 and TRBJ1-1; D not resolved. The CDR3 loop spans 14 amino acids. CDR1 and CDR2 (germline): SGDLS, YYNGEE. The germline V and J ends were trimmed by 3 bases and 3 bases, with 12 bases remaining between them. The CDR3 DNA sequence: TGTGCCAGCAGCGCCAGTCGGGCGGACACTGAAGCTTTCTTT. Its translation: CASSASRADTEAFF.

This clonotype was counted between two and nine times. The chain carries TRBV6-2 or TRBV6-3 and TRBJ1-2; D uncertain. Germline assignment: CDR1 MNHEY and CDR2 SVGEGT. V was pared by 6 bases and J by 2 bases, with 10 bases between. The CDR3 sequence is 13 residues long. The CDR3 region has the DNA TGTGCCAGCAGACCTAGGAACAACTATGGCTACACCTTC. It yields the protein CASRPRNNYGYTF.

This clonotype showed up many times. The V and J genes are TRBV12-3 or TRBV12-4 and TRBJ2-3, with 8 bases matching TRBD2. The CDR3 loop spans 14 amino acids. V was clipped by 4 bases and J by 4 bases; unmatched bases: 4. This chain's CDR3 is CASSSSGGSDTQYF. In DNA, the CDR3 is TGTGCCAGCAGTTCCAGCGGGGGATCAGATACGCAGTATTTT.

This clonotype turned up a few times. CDR3 in DNA: TGTGCCAGCAAGGCAGGGGCTTTGAACACTGAAGCTTTCTTT. Translated: CASKAGALNTEAFF. This rearrangement joins TRBV6-5 to TRBJ1-1, with D maybe TRBD1 (6 bases). Germline lookup yields CDR1 MNHEY and CDR2 SVGAGI. This CDR3 is built from 14 residues. The V end lost 7 bases, the J end lost 0 bases, and 12 bases lay between the germline ends.

The chain uses TRBV5-1 and TRBJ1-4; weak D call: TRBD1 (6 bases). This CDR3 is 15 amino acids long. Trimming left V 7 bases short and J 4 bases short, with 17 bases between. CDR1 and CDR2 (germline): SGHRS, YFSETQ. This CDR3 is CASGRTGLDNEKLFF. CDR3 sequence (DNA): TGCGCCAGCGGGAGAACAGGGTTAGATAATGAAAAACTGTTTTTT.

The chain employs TRBV20-1 and TRBJ1-2; no reliable D call. The CDR3 runs to 13 residues. Germline-derived CDR1 and CDR2 are DFQATT and SNEGSKA (reference sequence). The V end was cut by 2 bases, the J end by 0 bases, with 7 bases between. Here the CDR3 reads CSARSYANYGYTF. The CDR3 DNA reads TGCAGTGCTAGAAGCTACGCTAACTATGGCTACACCTTC.

This clonotype was counted only a few times. The chain has TRBV4-1 and TRBJ2-7; 11 bases agree with TRBD2. The junction had 13 bases not matched to a gene; V was cut back by 0 bases and J by 0 bases. The CDR3 has 20 residues. Germline V gene data show CDR1 as MGHRA and CDR2 as YSYEKL. This CDR3 is CASSQDLSASGGPRSYEQYF. The CDR3 bases are TGCGCCAGCAGCCAAGATTTATCCGCTAGCGGGGGGCCCCGCTCCTACGAGCAGTACTTC.

This clonotype showed up many times. This chain uses TRBV6-5 with TRBJ2-6; D might be TRBD1 (5 bases). Germline V gives CDR1 MNHEY, CDR2 SVGAGI. Trimming took 2 bases from V and 1 from J, leaving 9 bases between them. The CDR3 is made up of 16 amino acids. CDR3 residues: CASSYEGASGANVLTF. The CDR3 DNA is TGTGCCAGCAGTTACGAAGGGGCGTCTGGGGCCAACGTCCTGACTTTC.

The chain uses TRBV5-1 and TRBJ1-1, with a weak D call TRBD1 (6 bases). The CDR3 extends over 14 amino acids. CDR1 SGHRS and CDR2 YFSETQ come from the germline V gene. Trimming pared 4 bases from V and 1 base from J, leaving 11 bases between. This CDR3 reads CASSHDRQNTEAFF. CDR3 sequence (DNA): TGCGCCAGCAGCCACGACAGGCAGAACACTGAAGCTTTCTTT. The variable domain in full, with the rest retrieved from reference TRBV5-1 and TRBJ1-1, is KAGVTQTPRYLIKTRGQQVTLSCSPISGHRSVSWYQQTPGQGLQFLFEYFSETQRNKGNFPGRFSGRQFSNSRSEMNVSTLELGDSALYLCASSHDRQNTEAFFGQGTRLTVV.

This clonotype has a handful of counts. The chain has TRBV4-1 and TRBJ2-3, with D perhaps matching TRBD1 (5 bases). Germline V gene lookup returns CDR1 MGHRA and CDR2 YSYEKL. The CDR3 is 13 residues long. V lost 4 bases and J lost 2, with 7 bases in between. CDR3 sequence: CASSRQYTDTQYF. CDR3 nucleotides: TGCGCCAGCAGCCGACAGTACACAGATACGCAGTATTTT.

This clonotype has a handful of counts. The chain couples TRBV11-2 to TRBJ2-7; weak D call: TRBD1 (6 bases). V lost 5 bases and J 5 bases, leaving 16 bases between the germline ends. Germline CDR1 SGHAT, CDR2 FQNNGV. The CDR3 spans 14 residues. CDR3: CASSPYRVSDEQYF. CDR3 nucleotide sequence: TGTGCCAGCAGCCCATACAGGGTTAGCGACGAGCAGTACTTC.